A single sample is the source of the 29 T cell receptor beta chains below, sequenced in a study of blood T cell repertoires in COVID-19. Using immunoSEQ multiplex PCR, the repertoire was profiled, and TCRdb retains in-frame clones only, with some absent. Found here are a few hundred thousand clones, over 85% of them singletons; the top ten hold 1.5% to 2%. Sequenced sample: peripheral blood. Receptors were obtained from a woman in her 30s with COVID-19, enrolled during active disease.

J is TRBJ2-5 and V is TRBV18, with D perhaps TRBD1 (5 bases). CDR1 is KGHSH, CDR2 LQKENI, per germline. Trimming removed 2 bases from V and 4 bases from J, with 14 bases in between. The CDR3 contains 15 residues. The CDR3 here is CASSPGKGRGETQYF. The CDR3 DNA reads as TGTGCCAGCTCACCAGGGAAGGGGCGCGGAGAGACCCAGTACTTC.

The chain uses TRBV19 and TRBJ2-5, with 11 bases that match TRBD2. Germline CDR1 reads LNHDA; CDR2 reads SQIVND (reference sequence). The CDR3 length is 15 residues. The trim removed 6 bases at V and 4 bases at J, leaving 7 bases unmatched. The DNA of the CDR3 is TGTGCCAGTAGCCACCCGACTAGCGGGGTAGAGACCCAGTACTTC. Translating it yields CASSHPTSGVETQYF.

The chain recombines TRBV28 with TRBJ1-1, with 10 bases that match TRBD1. The CDR3 has 16 residues. After removal of 6 bases from V and 11 bases from J, the junction contained 18 bases not matched to a gene. Looked up from germline, CDR1 is MDHEN and CDR2 is SYDVKM. CDR3: CASSPPQTGGGFGAFF. DNA of the CDR3: TGTGCCAGCAGCCCACCGCAGACAGGGGGCGGGTTTGGGGCTTTCTTT. The whole variable domain, remainder taken from reference TRBV28 and TRBJ1-1, is DVKVTQSSRYLVKRTGEKVFLECVQDMDHENMFWYRQDPGLGLRLIYFSYDVKMKEKGDIPEGYSVSREKKERFSLILESASTNQTSMYLCASSPPQTGGGFGAFFGQGTRLTVV.

The gene calls are TRBV14 and TRBJ2-1, with 15 positions matching TRBD2. Trimming took 6 bases from V and 2 from J; bases not matched to a gene: 2. The CDR3 is made up of 16 amino acids. Germline-derived CDR1 and CDR2 are SGHDN and FVKESK. The CDR3 DNA reads TGTGCCAGCAGTCGGACTAGCGGGGGGGCCTACAATGAGCAGTTCTTC. Translation: CASSRTSGGAYNEQFF.

The CDR3 is CASSLPRASYGYTF. Here the CDR3 DNA reads TGTGCCAGCAGTTTGCCCAGGGCTTCGTATGGCTACACCTTC. The V and J genes are TRBV28 and TRBJ1-2, with D maybe TRBD1 (5 bases). Germline V gene sequence: CDR1 MDHEN, CDR2 SYDVKM. This CDR3 region has 14 residues. Trimming stripped 3 bases from V and 5 bases from J, with 13 bases between.

The chain links TRBV10-2 to TRBJ2-7; maybe TRBD1 (6 bases). Trimming removed 5 bases from V and 6 bases from J, with 14 bases in between. The CDR3 has 13 residues. Germline-derived CDR1 and CDR2 are WSHSY and SAAADI. The CDR3 loop reads CASSPQGIGEQYV. CDR3 in DNA: TGCGCCAGCAGTCCACAGGGAATTGGCGAGCAGTACGTC.

The chain employs TRBV27 and TRBJ1-5; maybe TRBD1 (6 bases). The CDR3 spans 14 residues. The V gene's germline CDR1 is MNHEY and CDR2 SMNVEV (reference sequence). The ends were cut back, 0 bases at V and 6 bases at J, with 9 bases in the middle. The CDR3 reads CASSLSGAGQPQHF. The CDR3 DNA reads TGTGCCAGCAGTTTATCGGGGGCGGGTCAGCCCCAGCATTTT.

This chain joins TRBV6-5 and TRBJ1-2; tentative D call: TRBD1 (5 bases). Germline V CDR1 and CDR2: MNHEY, SVGAGI. The CDR3 length is 15 residues. The V end was cut by 0 bases, the J end by 6 bases, with 14 bases between. The CDR3 coding sequence is TGTGCCAGCAGTTACTCGATTACGGGGGGAGATGGCTACACCTTC. It translates to CASSYSITGGDGYTF.

The CDR3 DNA reads as TGTGCCAGCAACCTGCAGGGGAACACTGAAGCTTTCTTT. Translating it yields CASNLQGNTEAFF. J is TRBJ1-1 and V is TRBV12-3 or TRBV12-4; a possible D gene is TRBD1 (5 bases). This CDR3 comprises 13 residues. V dropped 7 bases and J dropped 1 base, with 10 bases sitting between them.

V is TRBV15 and J is TRBJ1-2; D may be TRBD1 (5 bases). Germline-derived CDR1 and CDR2 are LNHNV and YYDKDF (reference sequence). The length of the CDR3 is 13 residues. The V end lost 8 bases, the J end lost 7 bases, and 17 bases lay between the germline ends. The CDR3 loop reads CATSLEGLGGYTF. In nucleotides, the CDR3 is TGTGCCACCTCCCTGGAGGGACTGGGTGGCTACACCTTC. The full variable domain, in which reference TRBV15 and TRBJ1-2 provide the parts outside the CDR3, is DAMVIQNPRYQVTQFGKPVTLSCSQTLNHNVMYWYQQKSSQAPKLLFHYYDKDFNNEADTPDNFQSRRPNTSFCFLDIRSPGLGDTAMYLCATSLEGLGGYTFGSGTRLTVV.

The J gene is TRBJ2-1, the V gene TRBV5-4, with TRBD2 matching 7 bases. The V gene end was trimmed by 6 bases and the J gene end by 0 bases; junction bases not matched to a gene: 9. Germline CDR1 reads SGHNT; CDR2 reads YYREEE (reference sequence). The CDR3 has 16 residues. The CDR3 spells CASTVGLGSSYNEQFF. Here the CDR3 DNA reads TGTGCCAGCACCGTAGGACTAGGGAGCTCCTACAATGAGCAGTTCTTC. The whole variable domain, filled in from reference TRBV5-4 and TRBJ2-1, reads ETGVTQSPTHLIKTRGQQVTLRCSSQSGHNTVSWYQQALGQGPQFIFQYYREEENGRGNFPPRFSGLQFPNYSSELNVNALELDDSALYLCASTVGLGSSYNEQFFGPGTRLTVL.

The genes are TRBV5-1 and TRBJ2-5, with no clear D. Trimming took off 0 bases at V and 3 bases at J, with 9 bases between the two ends. Looked up from germline, CDR1 is SGHRS and CDR2 is YFSETQ. The CDR3 runs to 14 residues. The DNA of the CDR3 is TGCGCCAGCAGCTTGGGCTGGTCGGAAGAGACCCAGTACTTC. Translating it yields CASSLGWSEETQYF.

The rearrangement uses TRBV29-1 and TRBJ1-5; D might be TRBD1 (6 bases). The germline V gene encodes CDR1 SQVTM and CDR2 ANQGSEA. The V and J ends lost 6 bases and 2 bases respectively, with 8 bases between them. The CDR3 extends over 12 amino acids. The CDR3 DNA is TGCAGCGTGGGGGCGGGCAATCAGCCCCAGCATTTT. Amino acid sequence: CSVGAGNQPQHF.

As regards this clone: Other DNA sequences in this sample translate to the same CDR3. V usage is TRBV29-1 and J usage is TRBJ1-1; D gene uncertain. The CDR3 sequence is 11 residues long. Germline V gives CDR1 SQVTM, CDR2 ANQGSEA. V lost 4 bases and J 0 bases, leaving 3 bases between the germline ends. CDR3 sequence reads: CSVAVNTEAFF. CDR3 in DNA: TGCAGCGTTGCTGTGAACACTGAAGCTTTCTTT.

The CDR3 DNA follows: TGTGCCAGTAGTATAGATCTATTCACGGGGGGGTATACGACTGAAGCTTTCTTT. This encodes CASSIDLFTGGYTTEAFF. The V gene is TRBV19, the J gene TRBJ1-1, with D maybe TRBD1 (5 bases). The CDR3 runs 18 residues. Trimming pared 0 bases from V and 5 bases from J, leaving 22 bases between. CDR1 is LNHDA, CDR2 SQIVND, per germline (reference sequence).

The chain uses TRBV5-1 and TRBJ1-5; D may be TRBD1 (5 bases). From germline, CDR1 is SGHRS and CDR2 YFSETQ. This CDR3 comprises 14 residues. Trimming removed 0 bases at V and 9 bases at J, with 13 bases between. The CDR3 protein is CASSLGQGAVPQHF. The CDR3 DNA reads TGCGCCAGCAGCTTGGGGCAGGGCGCGGTGCCCCAGCATTTT.

The chain couples TRBV5-6 to TRBJ2-5; TRBD1 matches at 7 bases. The CDR3 runs to 13 residues. V lost 2 bases and J lost 3; bases outside the gene matches: 1. Germline CDR1 and CDR2: SGHDT and YYEEEE. CDR3 sequence (DNA): TGTGCCAGCAGCTTTGGGACAGAAGAGACCCAGTACTTC. This encodes CASSFGTEETQYF.

This clone came up a few times. The rearrangement links TRBV18 to TRBJ1-2; TRBD1 agrees at 10 bases. V dropped 2 bases and J dropped 4; count of bases not matched to a gene: 4. This CDR3 is built from 15 residues. Germline assignment: CDR1 KGHSH and CDR2 LQKENI. The CDR3 coding sequence is TGTGCCAGCTCACCAGTGGGACAGGGGATCTATGGCTACACCTTC. This codes for CASSPVGQGIYGYTF.

The chain links TRBV6-2 or TRBV6-3 to TRBJ1-1, with a tentative D call TRBD1 (5 bases). V lost 4 bases and J 1 base, leaving 13 bases between the germline ends. Germline CDR1 is MNHEY and CDR2 is SVGEGT. This CDR3 is 15 amino acids long. CDR3 loop: CASSSAGTSNTEAFF. The CDR3, as DNA: TGTGCCAGCAGTTCCGCCGGGACTTCGAACACTGAAGCTTTCTTT.

This clone has just one count. The CDR3 DNA sequence: TGTGCCAGTAGTATCAAGGGAGCGAGAGGGGGAAGTACAGATACGCAGTATTTT. Translated, it gives CASSIKGARGGSTDTQYF. The rearrangement joins TRBV19 to TRBJ2-3, with D perhaps TRBD1 (6 bases). This CDR3 has 18 amino acids. Germline CDR1 LNHDA, CDR2 SQIVND (reference sequence). Trimming removed 3 bases from V and 3 bases from J, with 22 bases in between.

V and J are TRBV11-2 and TRBJ2-1; D ambiguous. The CDR3 has 15 amino acids. The germline V gene has CDR1 SGHAT and CDR2 FQNNGV. Trimming took off 1 base at V and 8 bases at J, with 15 bases between the two ends. This chain's CDR3 is CASSLVVAGPDEQFF. The DNA for the CDR3 is TGTGCCAGCAGCTTAGTGGTGGCAGGCCCAGATGAGCAGTTCTTC.

Ten or more counts support this clone. The chain employs TRBV6-5 and TRBJ1-4; no clear D. The CDR3 is 13 residues long. The V end was cut by 7 bases, the J end by 12 bases, with 18 bases between. CDR1 is MNHEY and CDR2 is SVGAGI in the germline V gene. Here the CDR3 DNA reads TGTGCCAGCACCAAACGGGAAGGGTGGGAACTGTTTTTT. Amino acids: CASTKREGWELFF.

This CDR3 is CASREFLGELFF. The DNA for the CDR3 is TGTGCCAGTCGAGAGTTTTTGGGGGAGCTGTTTTTT. The chain employs TRBV6-5 and TRBJ2-2; D remains ambiguous. V lost 9 bases, J lost 8 bases, and 13 bases lay in between. Germline V gene lookup returns CDR1 MNHEY and CDR2 SVGAGI. This CDR3 spans 12 amino acids.

CDR3 sequence (DNA): TGTGCCAGCAGTGCAGGTTACGGCTACACCTTC. This gives the protein CASSAGYGYTF. V gene TRBV27 combines with J gene TRBJ1-2; D is unresolved. V was pared by 5 bases and J by 8 bases, with 9 bases between. Germline V CDR1 and CDR2: MNHEY, SMNVEV (reference sequence). The CDR3 consists of 11 residues.

This sequence joins TRBV10-1 and TRBJ1-2; TRBD1 agrees at 10 bases. V was pared by 0 bases and J by 5 bases, with 15 bases of the junction left unmatched. Germline V gene sequence: CDR1 WNHNN, CDR2 SYGVQD (reference sequence). The CDR3 extends over 19 amino acids. The CDR3 reads CASSESIGTGAPSLYGYTF. The CDR3 DNA is TGCGCCAGCAGTGAGTCGATCGGGACAGGGGCCCCCAGCCTATATGGCTACACCTTC.

This chain connects TRBV11-1 to TRBJ1-1; D unclear. CDR1 SGHAT and CDR2 FQDESV come from the germline V gene (reference sequence). Trimming took 5 bases from V and 4 from J, leaving 20 bases between them. The CDR3 consists of 16 residues. The CDR3 DNA is TGTGCCAGCAGCCCAAATTTCGGGAGAGGTGTCACTGAAGCTTTCTTT. Protein sequence: CASSPNFGRGVTEAFF.

This clone was counted a single time. This chain links TRBV4-1 with TRBJ2-2; no clear D gene. V was clipped by 0 bases and J by 4 bases, with 18 bases between them. The V gene's germline CDR1 is MGHRA and CDR2 YSYEKL. This CDR3 region has 18 residues. CDR3 in DNA: TGCGCCAGCAGCCAAGATCGAGCGTCCCCGGTGGGCACCGGGGAGCTGTTTTTT. It codes for CASSQDRASPVGTGELFF.

The chain is built from TRBV11-2 and TRBJ2-2; D might be TRBD1 (5 bases). Trimming took 2 bases from V and 7 from J, leaving 14 bases between them. CDR3 size: 15 residues. CDR1 is SGHAT, CDR2 FQNNGV, per germline. The CDR3 nucleotides are TGTGCCAGCAGCTTATTCTCAGGGCAGGTCGGGGAGCTGTTTTTT. As protein: CASSLFSGQVGELFF.

The chain has TRBV30 and TRBJ1-1; TRBD1 aligns across 7 bases. The CDR3 is 11 amino acids. Germline V lookup: CDR1 GTSNPN, CDR2 SVGIG (reference sequence). The junction had 6 bases not matched to a gene; V was cut back by 4 bases and J by 10 bases. CDR3 sequence (DNA): TGTGCCTGGACTGAAACAGGGGTAGCTTTCTTT. Amino acids: CAWTETGVAFF.